This is a list of T cell receptor beta chains from one sample in a study of cytomegalovirus exposure and HLA in healthy donors. Method: immunoSEQ multiplex PCR; TCRdb's copy keeps in-frame clones and lacks some. This repertoire shows 150,000 to 200,000 clones, roughly 80% found once; its top ten account for about 1.4%. Input material: PBMCs. These receptors were collected from a woman in her twenties or thirties in good health and CMV-seronegative. The CDR3 runs from the conserved cysteine through the conserved F or W. D genes are given only for firm matches. Expanded clones get a size class; other rows say once, few or many, or leave the size out.

DNA: TGTGCCAGCAGCCCCCGCCGGGACAAAGGAAATCCTTTCGACACTGAAGCTTTCTTT
CDR3: CASSPRRDKGNPFDTEAFF
V: TRBV7-6
J: TRBJ1-1
D: NA
size: NA

DNA: TGCGCCAGCAGCTTAGAACTTCCTGGGGCCAACGTCCTGACTTTC
CDR3: CASSLELPGANVLTF
V: TRBV5-1
J: TRBJ2-6
D: NA
size: NA

DNA: TGTGCCAGCTCGGGACAGGGGCTCTACGAGCAGTACTTC
CDR3: CASSGQGLYEQYF
V: TRBV28
J: TRBJ2-7
D: TRBD1
size: NA

DNA: TGTGCCAGCAGCCAAGATCAGCGGGGGTCCTACGAGCAGTACTTC
CDR3: CASSQDQRGSYEQYF
V: TRBV4-2
J: TRBJ2-7
D: TRBD2
size: NA

DNA: TGCGCCAGCAGCTTGGTAACCTCCGGCGGGTATGGCTACACCTTC
CDR3: CASSLVTSGGYGYTF
V: TRBV5-1
J: TRBJ1-2
D: NA
size: NA

DNA: TGTGCCAGCAGTTACACCTCAGGACTAGGGCAAGAGACCCAGTACTTC
CDR3: CASSYTSGLGQETQYF
V: TRBV6-5
J: TRBJ2-5
D: TRBD2
size: NA

DNA: TGTGCCAGCAGTGACCTTACAAGGGGGAACACCGGGGAGCTGTTTTTT
CDR3: CASSDLTRGNTGELFF
V: TRBV6-4
J: TRBJ2-2
D: NA
size: NA

DNA: TGTGCCTGGACTCCCGGCGGGGGCTTCAATCAGCCCCAGCATTTT
CDR3: CAWTPGGGFNQPQHF
V: TRBV30
J: TRBJ1-5
D: NA
size: NA

DNA: TGTGCCAGCAGACTGGACAGGGTGGGGGCTGAAGCTTTCTTT
CDR3: CASRLDRVGAEAFF
V: TRBV28
J: TRBJ1-1
D: TRBD1
size: NA

DNA: TGTGCCAGCAGTTCTAACAGGGTTGACGAAAAACTGTTTTTT
CDR3: CASSSNRVDEKLFF
V: TRBV2
J: TRBJ1-4
D: NA
size: NA

DNA: TGTGCCAGCAGCTTAGCGCGGAGGAACAGACGCTACCAAGAGACCCAGTACTTC
CDR3: CASSLARRNRRYQETQYF
V: TRBV7-2
J: TRBJ2-5
D: NA
size: once

DNA: TGTGCCAGCAGTTCCATAGCGGGGGGGCCCACTGATACGCAGTATTTT
CDR3: CASSSIAGGPTDTQYF
V: TRBV2
J: TRBJ2-3
D: TRBD2
size: NA

DNA: TGTGCCAGCAGCTTGGGCGGCGGAAGGGGAGCTTTCTTT
CDR3: CASSLGGGRGAFF
V: TRBV5-5
J: TRBJ1-1
D: NA
size: NA

DNA: TGTGCCAGCAGCTTGGGCGTGGTGTCGGGACAGTACGAGCAGTACTTC
CDR3: CASSLGVVSGQYEQYF
V: TRBV5-5
J: TRBJ2-7
D: TRBD1
size: NA

DNA: TGTGCCAGCAGCTTTCGCGGGGGGGCCGGGGAGCAGTTCTTC
CDR3: CASSFRGGAGEQFF
V: TRBV13
J: TRBJ2-1
D: TRBD2
size: NA